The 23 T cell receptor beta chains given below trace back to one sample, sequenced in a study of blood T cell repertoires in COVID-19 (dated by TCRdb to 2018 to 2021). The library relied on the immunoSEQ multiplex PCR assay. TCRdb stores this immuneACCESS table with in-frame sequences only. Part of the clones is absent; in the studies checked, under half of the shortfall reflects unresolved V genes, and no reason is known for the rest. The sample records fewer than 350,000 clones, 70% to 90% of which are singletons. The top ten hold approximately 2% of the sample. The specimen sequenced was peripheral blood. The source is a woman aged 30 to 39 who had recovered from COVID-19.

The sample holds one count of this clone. The CDR3 here is CAWRQSGGLETQYF. The CDR3 coding sequence is TGTGCCTGGCGGCAAAGCGGGGGGTTGGAGACCCAGTACTTC. The chain uses TRBV30 and TRBJ2-5; 9 positions match TRBD2. The CDR3 runs to 14 residues. V gave up 5 bases and J gave up 5 bases; unmatched junction bases: 9. Germline-derived CDR1 and CDR2 are GTSNPN and SVGIG (reference sequence).

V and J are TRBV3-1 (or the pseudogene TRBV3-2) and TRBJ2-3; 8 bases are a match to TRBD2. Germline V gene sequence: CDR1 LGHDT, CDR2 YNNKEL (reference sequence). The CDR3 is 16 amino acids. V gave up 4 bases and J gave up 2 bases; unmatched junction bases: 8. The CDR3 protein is CASSPRGARNTDTQYF. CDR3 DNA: TGTGCCAGCAGCCCGCGGGGGGCGCGGAACACAGATACGCAGTATTTT.

The CDR3 region is CASSGLLRSNQPQHF. CDR3 sequence (DNA): TGTGCCAGCAGCGGCCTACTACGGAGCAATCAGCCCCAGCATTTT. This chain connects TRBV2 to TRBJ1-5; D gene unclear. The CDR3 runs 15 residues. V was pared by 6 bases and J by 1 base, with 13 bases between. Germline-derived CDR1 and CDR2 are SNHLY and FYNNEI.

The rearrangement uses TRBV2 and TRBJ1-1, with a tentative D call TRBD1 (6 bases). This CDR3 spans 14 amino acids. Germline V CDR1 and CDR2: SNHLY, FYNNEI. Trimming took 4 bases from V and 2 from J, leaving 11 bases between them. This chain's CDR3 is CASSVQGPNTEAFF. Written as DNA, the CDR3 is TGTGCCAGCAGTGTACAGGGCCCCAACACTGAAGCTTTCTTT.

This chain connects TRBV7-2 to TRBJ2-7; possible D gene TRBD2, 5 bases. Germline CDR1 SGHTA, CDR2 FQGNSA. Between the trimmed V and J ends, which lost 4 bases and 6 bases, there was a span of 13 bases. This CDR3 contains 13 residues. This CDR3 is CASSSGIRIEQYF. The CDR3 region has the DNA TGTGCCAGCAGCTCGGGAATTAGGATCGAGCAGTACTTC.

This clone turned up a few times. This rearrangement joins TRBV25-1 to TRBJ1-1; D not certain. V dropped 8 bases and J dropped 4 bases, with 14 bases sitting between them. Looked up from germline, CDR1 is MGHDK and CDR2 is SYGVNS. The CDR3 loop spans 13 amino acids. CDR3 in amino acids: CASRMISGTEAFF. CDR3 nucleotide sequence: TGTGCCAGCCGAATGATCAGTGGCACTGAAGCTTTCTTT.

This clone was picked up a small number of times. The DNA for the CDR3 is TGTGCCAGCAGCGTATGGGAGTACAATGAGCAGTTCTTC. It translates to CASSVWEYNEQFF. This chain joins TRBV9 and TRBJ2-1; possible D gene TRBD2, 5 bases. The CDR3 loop spans 13 amino acids. Germline V lookup: CDR1 SGDLS, CDR2 YYNGEE. Trimming left V 1 base short and J 4 bases short, with 6 bases between.

The CDR3 is CSASPLGLADNEQFF. The CDR3 DNA follows: TGCAGTGCTAGTCCCTTGGGACTAGCGGACAATGAGCAGTTCTTC. This chain links TRBV20-1 with TRBJ2-1; 11 bases line up with TRBD2. The CDR3 is 15 amino acids. Germline V gene lookup returns CDR1 DFQATT and CDR2 SNEGSKA (reference sequence). V gave up 3 bases and J gave up 5 bases; unmatched junction bases: 6.

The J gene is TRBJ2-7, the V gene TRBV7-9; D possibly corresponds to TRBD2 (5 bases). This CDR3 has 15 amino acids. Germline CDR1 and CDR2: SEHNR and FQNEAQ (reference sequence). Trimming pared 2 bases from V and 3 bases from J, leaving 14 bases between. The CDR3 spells CASSLKGANYYEQYF. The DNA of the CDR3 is TGTGCCAGCAGCTTAAAGGGAGCAAACTACTACGAGCAGTACTTC. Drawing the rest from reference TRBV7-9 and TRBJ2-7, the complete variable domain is DTGVSQNPRHKITKRGQNVTFRCDPISEHNRLYWYRQTLGQGPEFLTYFQNEAQLEKSRLLSDRFSAERPKGSFSTLEIQRTEQGDSAMYLCASSLKGANYYEQYFGPGTRLTVT.

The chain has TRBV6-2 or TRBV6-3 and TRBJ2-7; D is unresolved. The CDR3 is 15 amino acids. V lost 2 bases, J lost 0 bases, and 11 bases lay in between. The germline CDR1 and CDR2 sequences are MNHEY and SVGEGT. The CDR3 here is CASSYPSAGSYEQYF. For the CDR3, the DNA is TGTGCCAGCAGTTACCCATCCGCAGGCTCCTACGAGCAGTACTTC.

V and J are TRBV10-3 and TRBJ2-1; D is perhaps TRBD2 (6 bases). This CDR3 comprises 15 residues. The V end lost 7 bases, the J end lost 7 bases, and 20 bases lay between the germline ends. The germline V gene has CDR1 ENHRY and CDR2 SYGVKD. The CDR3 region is CAIKPGLAQMNEQFF. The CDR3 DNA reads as TGTGCCATCAAACCGGGACTGGCACAGATGAATGAGCAGTTCTTC.

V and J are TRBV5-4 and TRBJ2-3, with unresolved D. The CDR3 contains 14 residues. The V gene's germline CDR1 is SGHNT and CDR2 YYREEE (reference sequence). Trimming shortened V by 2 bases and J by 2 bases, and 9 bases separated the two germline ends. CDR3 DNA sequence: TGTGCCAGCAGCTTTGGCTTTATCACAGATACGCAGTATTTT. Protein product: CASSFGFITDTQYF. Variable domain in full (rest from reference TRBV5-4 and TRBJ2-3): ETGVTQSPTHLIKTRGQQVTLRCSSQSGHNTVSWYQQALGQGPQFIFQYYREEENGRGNFPPRFSGLQFPNYSSELNVNALELDDSALYLCASSFGFITDTQYFGPGTRLTVL.

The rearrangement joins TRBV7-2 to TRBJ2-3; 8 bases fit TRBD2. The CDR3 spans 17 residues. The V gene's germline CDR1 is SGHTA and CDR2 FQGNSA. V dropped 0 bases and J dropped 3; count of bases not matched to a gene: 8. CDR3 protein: CASSLAGGGGRTDTQYF. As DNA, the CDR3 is TGTGCCAGCAGCTTAGCGGGCGGCGGGGGGCGAACAGATACGCAGTATTTT.

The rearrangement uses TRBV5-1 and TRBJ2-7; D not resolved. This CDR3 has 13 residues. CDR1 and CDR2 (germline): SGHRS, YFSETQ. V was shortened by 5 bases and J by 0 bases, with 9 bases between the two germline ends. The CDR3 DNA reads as TGCGCCAGCAGAGAGGCGGACTCCTACGAGCAGTACTTC. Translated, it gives CASREADSYEQYF.

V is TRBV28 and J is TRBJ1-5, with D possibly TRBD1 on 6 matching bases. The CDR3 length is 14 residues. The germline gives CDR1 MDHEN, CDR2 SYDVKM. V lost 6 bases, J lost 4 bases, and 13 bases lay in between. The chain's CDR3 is CASSRKDRNQPQHF. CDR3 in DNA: TGTGCCAGCAGCCGTAAGGACAGAAATCAGCCCCAGCATTTT.

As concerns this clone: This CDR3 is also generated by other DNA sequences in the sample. The CDR3 loop is CASSQGTGASYEQYF. The DNA for the CDR3 is TGCGCCAGCAGCCAAGGGACAGGGGCCTCCTACGAGCAGTACTTC. The J gene is TRBJ2-7, the V gene TRBV4-1, with TRBD1 matching 9 bases. This CDR3 has 15 amino acids. Germline CDR1 is MGHRA and CDR2 is YSYEKL. Trimming cost V 1 base and J 0 bases; bases outside gene matches: 1.

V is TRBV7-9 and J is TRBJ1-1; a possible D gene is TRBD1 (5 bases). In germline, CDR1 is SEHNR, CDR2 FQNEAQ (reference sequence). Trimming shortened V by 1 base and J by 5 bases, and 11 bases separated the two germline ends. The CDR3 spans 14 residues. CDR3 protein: CASSLVVGGTEAFF. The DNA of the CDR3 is TGTGCCAGCAGCTTAGTCGTTGGGGGGACTGAAGCTTTCTTT.

The CDR3 DNA follows: TGTGCCAGCAGTTTACCTATGACAGGGGACACTGAAGCTTTCTTT. Translated, it gives CASSLPMTGDTEAFF. The chain uses TRBV28 and TRBJ1-1; 8 nucleotides align to TRBD1. The CDR3 runs 15 residues. Looked up from germline, CDR1 is MDHEN and CDR2 is SYDVKM. The V gene end was trimmed by 2 bases and the J gene end by 3 bases; junction bases not matched to a gene: 5.

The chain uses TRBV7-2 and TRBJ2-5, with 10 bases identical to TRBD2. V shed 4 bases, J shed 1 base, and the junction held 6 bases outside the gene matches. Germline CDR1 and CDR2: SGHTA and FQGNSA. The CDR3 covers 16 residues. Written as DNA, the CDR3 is TGTGCCAGCAGCTCTCAGCGACTAGCGGGCCAAGAGACCCAGTACTTC. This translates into CASSSQRLAGQETQYF. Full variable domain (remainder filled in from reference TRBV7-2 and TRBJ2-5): GAGVSQSPSNKVTEKGKDVELRCDPISGHTALYWYRQSLGQGLEFLIYFQGNSAPDKSGLPSDRFSAERTGGSVSTLTIQRTQQEDSAVYLCASSSQRLAGQETQYFGPGTRLLVL.

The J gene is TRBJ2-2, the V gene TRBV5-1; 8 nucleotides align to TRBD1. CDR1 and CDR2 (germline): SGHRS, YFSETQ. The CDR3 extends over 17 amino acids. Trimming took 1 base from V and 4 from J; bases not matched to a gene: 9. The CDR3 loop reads CASSLLDRAGGTGELFF. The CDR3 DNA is TGCGCCAGCAGCTTGTTGGACAGGGCTGGTGGCACCGGGGAGCTGTTTTTT.

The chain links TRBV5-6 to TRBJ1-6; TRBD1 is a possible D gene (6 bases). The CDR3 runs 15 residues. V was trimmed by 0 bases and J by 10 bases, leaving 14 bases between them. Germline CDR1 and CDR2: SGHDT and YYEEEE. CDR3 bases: TGTGCCAGCAGCTTGGGGGCACAGGGTAACTCACCCCTCCACTTT. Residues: CASSLGAQGNSPLHF.

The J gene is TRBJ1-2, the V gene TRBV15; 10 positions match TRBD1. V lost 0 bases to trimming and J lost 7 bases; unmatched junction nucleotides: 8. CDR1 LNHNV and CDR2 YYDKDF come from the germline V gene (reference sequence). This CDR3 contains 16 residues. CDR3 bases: TGTGCCACCAGCAGAGATCGACAGGGGGCGAAAGGTGGCTACACCTTC. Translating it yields CATSRDRQGAKGGYTF.

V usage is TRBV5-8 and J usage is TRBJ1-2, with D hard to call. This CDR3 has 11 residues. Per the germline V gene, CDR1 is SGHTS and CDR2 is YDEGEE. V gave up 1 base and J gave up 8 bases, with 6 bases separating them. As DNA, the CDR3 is TGTGCCAGCAGCTTGCCGGTGGGCTACACCTTC. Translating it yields CASSLPVGYTF.